One and the same sample provided the 10 T cell receptor beta chains below, sequenced in a study of response to subunit inactivated influenza vaccine. TCRdb recomputed calls from the RT-PCR reads with MiXCR, one row per CDR3 protein. The table includes 450,000 to 700,000 distinct CDR3 sequences, 12% to 15% detected once. The sequencing used PBMCs from blood, collected approximately 13 days after vaccination. These receptors all stem from a man aged 50-60 years who received an inactivated influenza vaccine.

This chain uses TRBV20-1 with TRBJ1-1, with no clear D. V lost 4 bases and J lost 3, with 12 bases in between. This CDR3 spans 13 amino acids. Germline values: CDR1 DFQATT, CDR2 SNEGSKA (reference sequence). The DNA of the CDR3 is TGCAGTGCTAAGAAGGTCATGGACACTGAAGCTTTCTTT. It codes for CSAKKVMDTEAFF.

The chain is built from TRBV10-3 and TRBJ2-1; 9 nucleotides line up with TRBD2. V trimming: 2 bases; J trimming: 2 bases; junction bases outside the gene matches: 19. Germline V gene data show CDR1 as ENHRY and CDR2 as SYGVKD. The CDR3 runs to 21 residues. As DNA, the CDR3 is TGTGCCATCAGTGAGAACCCGGACTTTGCGGGGGGGGCCCATCCCTACAATGAGCAGTTCTTC. It is translated as CAISENPDFAGGAHPYNEQFF.

The rearrangement links TRBV7-8 to TRBJ2-1, with a tentative D call TRBD2 (6 bases). The CDR3 is 17 amino acids. Deletions cut 0 bases from V and 6 bases from J, with 18 bases between. The germline gives CDR1 SGHVS, CDR2 FQNEAQ. The CDR3 protein is CASSLASGLARRNEQFF. CDR3 in DNA: TGTGCCAGCAGCTTAGCATCGGGGCTAGCGAGGCGCAATGAGCAGTTCTTC.

J is TRBJ2-7 and V is TRBV28; TRBD1 or TRBD2 may be the D gene (5 bases each). CDR1 MDHEN and CDR2 SYDVKM come from the germline V gene. The V gene lost 1 base and the J gene lost 8 bases, with 9 bases spanning the gap. This CDR3 is built from 12 residues. CDR3 loop: CASSLSRGQQYF. The CDR3 DNA reads TGTGCCAGCAGTTTATCCCGGGGCCAGCAGTACTTC.

The chain uses TRBV7-6 and TRBJ2-3; no definite D call. V dropped 0 bases and J dropped 2 bases, with 15 bases sitting between them. This CDR3 has 17 amino acids. CDR1 and CDR2 (germline): SGHVS, FNYEAQ. CDR3 nucleotides: TGTGCCAGCAGCTTAGCGTCGCCGAAATACACCACAGATACGCAGTATTTT. Protein: CASSLASPKYTTDTQYF.

Note on this clonotype: A single base separates this from a much larger clone, so it may be a read error. The chain is built from TRBV4-3 and TRBJ1-5; D gene unclear. CDR1 and CDR2 from the germline V gene are LGHNA and YSLEER. With 2 bases removed from V and 7 bases from J, the gap between germline ends came to 6 bases. This CDR3 has 12 residues. CDR3 DNA: TGCGCCAGCAGCCAATATAGACAGCCCCAGCATTTT. It yields the protein CASSQYRQPQHF.

This clonotype was observed a handful of times. V and J are TRBV12-3 or TRBV12-4 and TRBJ1-5; D call uncertain. V was clipped by 6 bases and J by 5 bases, with 8 bases between them. The CDR3 runs 12 residues. Here the CDR3 reads CASRRADQPQHF. The CDR3 nucleotides read TGTGCCAGCAGAAGGGCTGATCAGCCCCAGCATTTT.

The chain links TRBV5-4 to TRBJ2-3; the match to TRBD1 covers 8 bases. The CDR3 sequence is 15 residues long. The J segment lost 4 bases and the V segment lost 7 bases, leaving 11 bases of the junction unmatched. Germline loops: CDR1 SGHNT, CDR2 YYREEE (reference sequence). The CDR3 spells CASEVQGGSADTQYF. In DNA form, the CDR3 reads TGTGCCAGCGAAGTACAGGGGGGTAGTGCAGATACGCAGTATTTT.

The chain recombines TRBV29-1 with TRBJ1-1; 8 nucleotides line up with TRBD1. The length of the CDR3 is 13 residues. J lost 0 bases, V lost 6 bases, and 3 bases had no gene match. Germline CDR1 SQVTM, CDR2 ANQGSEA. This chain's CDR3 is CSVKTGVNTEAFF. Here the CDR3 DNA reads TGCAGCGTAAAGACAGGGGTGAACACTGAAGCTTTCTTT.

In its sample, this clonotype was seen a few times. The chain uses TRBV28 and TRBJ2-2, with D possibly TRBD1 on 5 matching bases. Germline V CDR1 and CDR2: MDHEN, SYDVKM. The CDR3 totals 12 residues. Trimming pared 2 bases from V and 10 bases from J, leaving 8 bases between. CDR3 sequence reads: CASSLNRLELFF. The CDR3 DNA sequence: TGTGCCAGCAGTTTAAACAGGTTGGAGCTGTTTTTT.